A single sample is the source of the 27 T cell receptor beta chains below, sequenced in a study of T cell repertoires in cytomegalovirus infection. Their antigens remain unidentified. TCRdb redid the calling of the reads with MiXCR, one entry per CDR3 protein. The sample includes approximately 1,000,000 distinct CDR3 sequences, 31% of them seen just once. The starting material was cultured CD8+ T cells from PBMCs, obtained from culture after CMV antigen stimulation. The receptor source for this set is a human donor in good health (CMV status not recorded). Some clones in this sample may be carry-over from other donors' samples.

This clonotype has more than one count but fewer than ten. The CDR3 spells CASSEFFSAATVSGANVLTF. CDR3 bases: TGTGCCAGCAGTGAATTTTTTTCGGCCGCAACCGTCTCTGGGGCCAACGTCCTGACTTTC. V and J are TRBV2 and TRBJ2-6; the D is unclear. The CDR3 is 20 residues long. Germline-derived CDR1 and CDR2 are SNHLY and FYNNEI. Trimming stripped 2 bases from V and 0 bases from J, with 20 bases between.

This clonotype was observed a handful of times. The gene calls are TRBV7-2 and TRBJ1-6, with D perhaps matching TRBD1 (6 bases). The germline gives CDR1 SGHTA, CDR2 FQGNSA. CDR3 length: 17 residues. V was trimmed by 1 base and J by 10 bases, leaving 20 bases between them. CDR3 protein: CASSLGTVARGGSPLHF. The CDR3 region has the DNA TGTGCCAGCAGCTTAGGGACAGTAGCACGGGGGGGGTCACCCCTCCACTTT.

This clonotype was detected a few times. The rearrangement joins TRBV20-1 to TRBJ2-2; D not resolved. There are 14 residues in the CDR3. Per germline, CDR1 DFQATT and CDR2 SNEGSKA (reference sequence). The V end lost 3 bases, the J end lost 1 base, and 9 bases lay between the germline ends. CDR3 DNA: TGCAGTGCTAGGGACCTCCTGAACACCGGGGAGCTGTTTTTT. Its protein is CSARDLLNTGELFF.

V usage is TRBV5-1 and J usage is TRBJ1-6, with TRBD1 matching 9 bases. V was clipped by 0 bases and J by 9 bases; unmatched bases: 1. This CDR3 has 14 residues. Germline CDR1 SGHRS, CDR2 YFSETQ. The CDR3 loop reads CASSLGDRASPLHF. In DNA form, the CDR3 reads TGCGCCAGCAGCTTGGGGGACAGGGCTTCACCCCTCCACTTT.

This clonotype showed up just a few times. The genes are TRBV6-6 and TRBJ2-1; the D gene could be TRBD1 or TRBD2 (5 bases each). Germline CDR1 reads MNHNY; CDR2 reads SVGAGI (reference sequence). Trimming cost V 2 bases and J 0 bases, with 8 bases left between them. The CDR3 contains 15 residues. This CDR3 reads CASSYKGSSYNEQFF. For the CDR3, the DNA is TGTGCCAGCAGTTACAAGGGGAGCTCCTACAATGAGCAGTTCTTC.

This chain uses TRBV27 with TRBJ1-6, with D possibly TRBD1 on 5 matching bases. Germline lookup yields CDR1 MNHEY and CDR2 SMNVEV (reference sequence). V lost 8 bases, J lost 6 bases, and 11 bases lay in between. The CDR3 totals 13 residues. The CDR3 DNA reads TGTGCCAGCCAAGACAGCCTTAATTCACCCCTCCACTTT. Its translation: CASQDSLNSPLHF.

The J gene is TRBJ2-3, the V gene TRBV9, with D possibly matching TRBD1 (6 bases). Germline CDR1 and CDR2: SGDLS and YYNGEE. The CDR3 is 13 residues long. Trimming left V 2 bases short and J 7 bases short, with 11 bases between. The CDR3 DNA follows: TGTGCCAGCAGCGTTGGGGGCGCACATACGCAGTATTTT. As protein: CASSVGGAHTQYF.

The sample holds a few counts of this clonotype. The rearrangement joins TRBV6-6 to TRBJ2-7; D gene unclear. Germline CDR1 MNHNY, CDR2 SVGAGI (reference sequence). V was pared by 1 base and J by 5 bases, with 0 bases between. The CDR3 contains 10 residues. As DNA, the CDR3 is TGTGCCAGCAGTTACTACGAGCAGTACTTC. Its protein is CASSYYEQYF.

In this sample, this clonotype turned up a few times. CDR3 sequence: CASSLAAQGAHTDTQYF. The CDR3 DNA is TGTGCCAGCAGCTTAGCAGCACAGGGGGCTCACACAGATACGCAGTATTTT. This chain joins TRBV7-6 and TRBJ2-3; 9 bases are a match to TRBD1. The germline CDR1 and CDR2 sequences are SGHVS and FNYEAQ. V lost 0 bases to trimming and J lost 2 bases; unmatched junction nucleotides: 6. The CDR3 length is 17 residues.

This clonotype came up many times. The CDR3 here is CASSSPGTGGASTNEKLFF. The DNA of the CDR3 is TGTGCCAGCAGTAGTCCGGGGACAGGGGGGGCCTCAACTAATGAAAAACTGTTTTTT. The chain has TRBV7-8 and TRBJ1-4; 11 bases agree with TRBD1. V trimming: 6 bases; J trimming: 0 bases; junction bases outside the gene matches: 12. This CDR3 region has 19 residues. Germline values: CDR1 SGHVS, CDR2 FQNEAQ.

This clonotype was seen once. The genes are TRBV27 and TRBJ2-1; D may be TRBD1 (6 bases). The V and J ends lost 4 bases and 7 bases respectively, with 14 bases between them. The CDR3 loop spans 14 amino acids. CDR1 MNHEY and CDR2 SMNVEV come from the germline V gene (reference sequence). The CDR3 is CASSSPTGRNEQFF. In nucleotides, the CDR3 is TGTGCCAGCAGTTCCCCCACAGGGCGGAATGAGCAGTTCTTC.

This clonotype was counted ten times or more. CDR3 in amino acids: CASSLAVLSGGTYNEQFF. CDR3 bases: TGTGCCAGCAGCTTAGCGGTCCTTAGCGGGGGGACCTACAATGAGCAGTTCTTC. This chain uses TRBV7-8 with TRBJ2-1, with 10 nucleotides matching TRBD2. This CDR3 has 18 residues. J lost 2 bases, V lost 0 bases, and 7 bases had no gene match. The germline V gene has CDR1 SGHVS and CDR2 FQNEAQ.

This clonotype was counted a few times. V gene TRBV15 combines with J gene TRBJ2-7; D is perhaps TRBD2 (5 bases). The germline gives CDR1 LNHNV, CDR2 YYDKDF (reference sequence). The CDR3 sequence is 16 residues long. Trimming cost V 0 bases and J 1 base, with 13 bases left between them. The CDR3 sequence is CATSRDRGSPSYEQYF. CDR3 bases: TGTGCCACCAGCAGAGATCGGGGTTCCCCTTCCTACGAGCAGTACTTC.

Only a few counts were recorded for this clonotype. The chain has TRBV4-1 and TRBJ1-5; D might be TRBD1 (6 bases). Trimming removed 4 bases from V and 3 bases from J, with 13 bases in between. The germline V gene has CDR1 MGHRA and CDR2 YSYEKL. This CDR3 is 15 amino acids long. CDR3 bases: TGCGCCAGCAGCCTAGAAGGACAGTCCAATCAGCCCCAGCATTTT. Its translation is CASSLEGQSNQPQHF.

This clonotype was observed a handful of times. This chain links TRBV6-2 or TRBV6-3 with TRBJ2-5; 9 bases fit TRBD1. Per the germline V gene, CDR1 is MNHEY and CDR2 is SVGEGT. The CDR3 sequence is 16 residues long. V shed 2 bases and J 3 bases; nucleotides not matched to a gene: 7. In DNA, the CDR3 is TGTGCCAGCAGTTACACCGGACAGGGGCGAGAAGAGACCCAGTACTTC. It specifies CASSYTGQGREETQYF.

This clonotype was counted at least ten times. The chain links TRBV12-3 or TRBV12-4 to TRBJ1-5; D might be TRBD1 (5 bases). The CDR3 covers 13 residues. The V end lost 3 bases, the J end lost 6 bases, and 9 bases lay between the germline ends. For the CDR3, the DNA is TGTGCCAGCAGTTTCAGTAGGGGTCAGCCCCAGCATTTT. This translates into CASSFSRGQPQHF.

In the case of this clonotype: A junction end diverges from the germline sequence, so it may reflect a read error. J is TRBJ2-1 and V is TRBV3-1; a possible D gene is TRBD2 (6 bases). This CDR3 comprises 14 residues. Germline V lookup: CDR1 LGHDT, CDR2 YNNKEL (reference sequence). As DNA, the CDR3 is TGTGCCAGCAGCCCGGGACTTCAAGACAATCAGCAGTTCTTC. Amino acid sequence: CASSPGLQDNQQFF.

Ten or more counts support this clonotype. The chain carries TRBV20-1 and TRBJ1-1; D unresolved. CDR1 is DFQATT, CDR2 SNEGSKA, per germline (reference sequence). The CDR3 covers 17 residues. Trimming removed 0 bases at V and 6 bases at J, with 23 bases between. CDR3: CSARDTDATNQRAEAFF. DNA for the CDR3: TGCAGTGCTAGAGATACCGACGCGACAAACCAGCGTGCTGAAGCTTTCTTT.

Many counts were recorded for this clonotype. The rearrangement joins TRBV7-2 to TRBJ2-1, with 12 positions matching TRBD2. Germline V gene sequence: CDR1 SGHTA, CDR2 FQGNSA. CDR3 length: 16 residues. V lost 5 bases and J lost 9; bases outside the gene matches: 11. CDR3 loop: CASSRRLAGDRGEQFF. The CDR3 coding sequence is TGTGCCAGCAGCCGAAGACTAGCGGGGGATAGGGGTGAGCAGTTCTTC.

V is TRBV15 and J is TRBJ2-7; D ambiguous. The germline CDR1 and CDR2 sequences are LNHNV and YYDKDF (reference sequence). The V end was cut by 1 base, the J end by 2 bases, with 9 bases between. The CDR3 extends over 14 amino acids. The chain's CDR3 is CATSRAGPPYEQYV. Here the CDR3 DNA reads TGTGCCACCAGCAGAGCCGGCCCCCCCTACGAGCAGTACGTC.

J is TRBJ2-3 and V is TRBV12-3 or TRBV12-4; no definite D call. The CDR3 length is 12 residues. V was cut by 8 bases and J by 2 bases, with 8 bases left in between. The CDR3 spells CASASDTDTQYF. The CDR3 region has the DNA TGTGCCAGCGCCTCGGACACAGATACGCAGTATTTT.

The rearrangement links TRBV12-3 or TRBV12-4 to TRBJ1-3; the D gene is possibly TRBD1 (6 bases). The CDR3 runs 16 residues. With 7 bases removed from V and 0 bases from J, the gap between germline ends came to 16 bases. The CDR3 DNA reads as TGTGCCAGCACCGGCGGGACACTTGACTCTGGAAACACCATATATTTT. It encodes CASTGGTLDSGNTIYF.

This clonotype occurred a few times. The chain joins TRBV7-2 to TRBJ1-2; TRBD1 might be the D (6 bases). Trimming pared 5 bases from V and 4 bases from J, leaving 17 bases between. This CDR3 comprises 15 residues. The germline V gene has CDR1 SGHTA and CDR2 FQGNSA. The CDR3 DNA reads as TGTGCCAGCAGCAATATGCCACAGGGAGGCTATGGCTACACCTTC. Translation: CASSNMPQGGYGYTF. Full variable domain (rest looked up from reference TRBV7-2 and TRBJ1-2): GAGVSQSPSNKVTEKGKDVELRCDPISGHTALYWYRQSLGQGLEFLIYFQGNSAPDKSGLPSDRFSAERTGGSVSTLTIQRTQQEDSAVYLCASSNMPQGGYGYTFGSGTRLTVV.

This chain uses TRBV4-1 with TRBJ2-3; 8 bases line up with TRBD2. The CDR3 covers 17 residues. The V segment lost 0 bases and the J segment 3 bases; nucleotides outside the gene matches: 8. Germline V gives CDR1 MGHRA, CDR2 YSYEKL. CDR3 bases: TGCGCCAGCAGCCAAGACCCCGGGGGGGCTTTAACAGATACGCAGTATTTT. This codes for CASSQDPGGALTDTQYF.

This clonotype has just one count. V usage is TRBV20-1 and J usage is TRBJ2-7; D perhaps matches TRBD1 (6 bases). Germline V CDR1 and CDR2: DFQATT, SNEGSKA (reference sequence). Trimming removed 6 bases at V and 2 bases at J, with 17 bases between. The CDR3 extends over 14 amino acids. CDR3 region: CSASRSEGAYEQYF. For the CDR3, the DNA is TGCAGTGCCTCCCGTAGTGAGGGGGCCTACGAGCAGTACTTC.

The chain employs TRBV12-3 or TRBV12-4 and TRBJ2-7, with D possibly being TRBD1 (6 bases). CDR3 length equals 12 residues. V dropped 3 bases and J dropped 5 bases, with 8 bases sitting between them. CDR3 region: CASSFTGHEQYF. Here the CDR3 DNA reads TGTGCCAGCAGTTTCACAGGGCACGAGCAGTACTTC.

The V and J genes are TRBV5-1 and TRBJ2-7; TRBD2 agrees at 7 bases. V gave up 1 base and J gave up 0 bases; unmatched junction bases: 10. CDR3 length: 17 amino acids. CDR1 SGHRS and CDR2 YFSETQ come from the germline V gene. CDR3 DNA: TGCGCCAGCAGCTTGCCCTCTAGCGGATTACTCTCCTACGAGCAGTACTTC. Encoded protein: CASSLPSSGLLSYEQYF.